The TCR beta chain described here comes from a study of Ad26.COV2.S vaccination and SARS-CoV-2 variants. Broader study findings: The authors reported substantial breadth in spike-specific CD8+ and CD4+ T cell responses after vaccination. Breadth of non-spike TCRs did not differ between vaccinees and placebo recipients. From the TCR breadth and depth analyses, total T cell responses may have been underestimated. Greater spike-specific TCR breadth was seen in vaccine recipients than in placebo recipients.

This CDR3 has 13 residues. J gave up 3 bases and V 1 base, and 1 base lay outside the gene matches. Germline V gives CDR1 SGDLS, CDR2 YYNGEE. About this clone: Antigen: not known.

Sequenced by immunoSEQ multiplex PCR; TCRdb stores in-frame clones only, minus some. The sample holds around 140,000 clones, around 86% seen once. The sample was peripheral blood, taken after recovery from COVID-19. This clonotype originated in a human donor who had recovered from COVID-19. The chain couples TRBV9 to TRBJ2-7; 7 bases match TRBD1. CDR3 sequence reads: CASSVTGDYEQYF. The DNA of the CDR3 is TGTGCCAGCAGCGTAACAGGGGACTACGAGCAGTACTTC.